The clone carrying this T cell receptor beta chain has just a few counts. Its antigen is not known. This record belongs to a study of CD8 T cells in ankylosing spondylitis. Points from the study as a whole: One TCR beta motif, made up of fewer than 10 highly homologous variants, appeared characteristic of ankylosing spondylitis blood. Earlier literature documents some of the motif variants in reactive arthritis synovial fluid and blood. Within matched ankylosing spondylitis synovial fluid, disease-linked clones were reportedly significantly enriched. Clones linked to the disease showed a CD8+ phenotype. They occurred at relatively low frequencies in peripheral blood.

As the method for making TCR beta libraries, quantitative 5'-RACE with molecular barcodes was used. MiXCR, run by TCRdb on the 5' RACE reads, gives a single entry per CDR3 protein. Of roughly 350,000 distinct CDR3 sequences listed, around 7.6% were seen once; the top ten hold approximately 15%. Germline V gene data show CDR1 as MDHEN and CDR2 as SYDVKM. The CDR3 is 13 residues long. V was shortened by 7 bases and J by 4 bases, with 8 bases between the two germline ends. The chain recombines TRBV28 with TRBJ1-6; no firm D call. The sequencing sample was made of blood, either unsorted or a sorted T cell fraction (not recorded which). This TCR derives from a male donor with ankylosing spondylitis. The CDR3 spells CASKRQYNSPLHF. The CDR3 nucleotides read TGTGCCAGCAAAAGGCAGTATAATTCACCCCTCCACTTT.